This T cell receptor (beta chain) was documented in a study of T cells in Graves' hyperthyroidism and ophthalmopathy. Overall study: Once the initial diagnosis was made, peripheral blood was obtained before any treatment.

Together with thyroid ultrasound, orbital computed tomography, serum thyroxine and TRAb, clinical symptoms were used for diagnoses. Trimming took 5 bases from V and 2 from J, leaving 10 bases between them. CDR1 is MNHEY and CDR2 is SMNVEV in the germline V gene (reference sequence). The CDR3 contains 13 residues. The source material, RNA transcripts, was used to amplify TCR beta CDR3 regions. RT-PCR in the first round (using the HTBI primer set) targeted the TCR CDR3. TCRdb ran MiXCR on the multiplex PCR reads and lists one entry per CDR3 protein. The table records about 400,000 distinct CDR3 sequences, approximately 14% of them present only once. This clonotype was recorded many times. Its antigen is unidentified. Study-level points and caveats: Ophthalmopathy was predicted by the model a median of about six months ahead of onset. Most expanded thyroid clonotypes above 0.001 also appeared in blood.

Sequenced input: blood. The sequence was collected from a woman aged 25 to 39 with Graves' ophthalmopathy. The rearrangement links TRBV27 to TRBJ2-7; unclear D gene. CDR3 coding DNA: TGTGCCAGCAGTCCACATGGAGCCTACGAGCAGTACTTC. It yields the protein CASSPHGAYEQYF.